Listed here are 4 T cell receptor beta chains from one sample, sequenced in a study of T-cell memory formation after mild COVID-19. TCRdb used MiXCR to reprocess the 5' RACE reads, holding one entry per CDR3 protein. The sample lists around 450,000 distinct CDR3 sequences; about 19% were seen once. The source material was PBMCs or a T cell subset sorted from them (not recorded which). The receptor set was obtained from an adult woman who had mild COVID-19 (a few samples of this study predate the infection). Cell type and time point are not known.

In nucleotides, the CDR3 is TGCAGTGCTAACCCGGCGGCTAGCGAATATCGATACAATGAGCAGTTCTTC. Its protein product is CSANPAASEYRYNEQFF. The chain recombines TRBV20-1 with TRBJ2-1; possibly TRBD2 for D (6 bases). From germline, CDR1 is DFQATT and CDR2 SNEGSKA (reference sequence). V lost 4 bases, J lost 4 bases, and 23 bases lay in between. This CDR3 is built from 17 residues.

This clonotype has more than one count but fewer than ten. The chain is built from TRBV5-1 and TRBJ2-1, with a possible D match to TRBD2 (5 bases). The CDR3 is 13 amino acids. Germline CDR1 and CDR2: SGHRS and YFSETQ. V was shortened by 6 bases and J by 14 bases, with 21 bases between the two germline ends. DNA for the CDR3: TGCGCCAGCACCCCGGGCGGTGAGGGTTTCAAGTTCTTC. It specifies CASTPGGEGFKFF.

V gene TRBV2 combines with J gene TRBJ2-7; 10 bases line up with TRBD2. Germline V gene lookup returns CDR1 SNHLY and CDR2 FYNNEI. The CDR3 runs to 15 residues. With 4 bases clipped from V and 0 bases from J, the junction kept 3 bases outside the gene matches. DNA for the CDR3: TGTGCCAGCAGTGTCCTAGCGGGGGTCTCCTACGAGCAGTACTTC. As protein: CASSVLAGVSYEQYF.

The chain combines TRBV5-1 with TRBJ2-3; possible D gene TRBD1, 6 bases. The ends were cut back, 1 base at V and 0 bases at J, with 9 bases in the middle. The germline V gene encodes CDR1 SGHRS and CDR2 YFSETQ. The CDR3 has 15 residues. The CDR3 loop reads CASSLWGQSTDTQYF. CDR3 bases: TGCGCCAGCAGCTTGTGGGGACAAAGCACAGATACGCAGTATTTT.